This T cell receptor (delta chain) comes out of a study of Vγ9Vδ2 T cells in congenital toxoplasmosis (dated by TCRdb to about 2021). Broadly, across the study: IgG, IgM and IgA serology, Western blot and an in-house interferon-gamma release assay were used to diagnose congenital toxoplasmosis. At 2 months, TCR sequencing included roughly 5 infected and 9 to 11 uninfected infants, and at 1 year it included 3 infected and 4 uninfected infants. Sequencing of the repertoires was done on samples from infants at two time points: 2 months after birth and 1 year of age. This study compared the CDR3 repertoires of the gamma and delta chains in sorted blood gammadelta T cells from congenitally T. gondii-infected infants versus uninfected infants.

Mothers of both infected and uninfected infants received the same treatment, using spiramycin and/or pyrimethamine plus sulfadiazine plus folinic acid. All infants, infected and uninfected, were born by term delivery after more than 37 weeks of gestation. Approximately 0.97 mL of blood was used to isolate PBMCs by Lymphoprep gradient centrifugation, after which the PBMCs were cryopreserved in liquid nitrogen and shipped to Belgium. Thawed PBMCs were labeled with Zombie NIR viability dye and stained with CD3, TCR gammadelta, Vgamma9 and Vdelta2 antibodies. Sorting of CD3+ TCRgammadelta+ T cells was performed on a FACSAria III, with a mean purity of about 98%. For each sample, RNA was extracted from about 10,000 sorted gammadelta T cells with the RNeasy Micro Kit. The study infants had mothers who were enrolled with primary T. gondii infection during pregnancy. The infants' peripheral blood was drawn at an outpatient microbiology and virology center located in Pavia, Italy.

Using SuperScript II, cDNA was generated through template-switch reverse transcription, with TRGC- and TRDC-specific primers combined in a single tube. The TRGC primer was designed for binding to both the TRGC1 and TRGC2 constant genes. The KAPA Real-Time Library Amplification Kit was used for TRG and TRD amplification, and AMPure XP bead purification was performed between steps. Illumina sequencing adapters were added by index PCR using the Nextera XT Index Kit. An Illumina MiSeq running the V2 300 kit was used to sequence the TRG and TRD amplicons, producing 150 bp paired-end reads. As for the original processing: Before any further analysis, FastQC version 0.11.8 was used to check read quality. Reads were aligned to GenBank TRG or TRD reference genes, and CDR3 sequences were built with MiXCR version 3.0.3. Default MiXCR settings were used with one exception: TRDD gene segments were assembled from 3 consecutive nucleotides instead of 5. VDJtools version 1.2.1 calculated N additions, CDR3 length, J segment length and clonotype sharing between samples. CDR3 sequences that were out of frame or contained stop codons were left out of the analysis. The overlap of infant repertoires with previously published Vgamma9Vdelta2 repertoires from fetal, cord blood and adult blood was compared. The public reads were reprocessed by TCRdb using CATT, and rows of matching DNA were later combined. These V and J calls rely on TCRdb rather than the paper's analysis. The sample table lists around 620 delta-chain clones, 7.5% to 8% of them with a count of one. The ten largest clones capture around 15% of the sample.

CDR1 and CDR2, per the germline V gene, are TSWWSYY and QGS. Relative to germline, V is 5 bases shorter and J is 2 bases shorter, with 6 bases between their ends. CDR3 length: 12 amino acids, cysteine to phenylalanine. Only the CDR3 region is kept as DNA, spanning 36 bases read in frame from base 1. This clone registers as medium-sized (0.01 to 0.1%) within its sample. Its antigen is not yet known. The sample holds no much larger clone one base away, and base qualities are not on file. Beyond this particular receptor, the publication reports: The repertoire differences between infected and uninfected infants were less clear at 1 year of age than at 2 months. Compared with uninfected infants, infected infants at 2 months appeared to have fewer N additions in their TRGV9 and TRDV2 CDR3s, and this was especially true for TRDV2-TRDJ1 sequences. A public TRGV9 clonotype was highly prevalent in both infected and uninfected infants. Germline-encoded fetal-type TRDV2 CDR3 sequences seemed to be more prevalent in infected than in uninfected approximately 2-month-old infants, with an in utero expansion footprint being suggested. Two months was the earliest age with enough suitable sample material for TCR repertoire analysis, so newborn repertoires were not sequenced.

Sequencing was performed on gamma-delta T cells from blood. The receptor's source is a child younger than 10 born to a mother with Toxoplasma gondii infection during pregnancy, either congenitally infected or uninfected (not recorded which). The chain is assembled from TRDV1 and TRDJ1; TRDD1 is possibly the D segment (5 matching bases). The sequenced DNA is TGTGCTCTTGGGAATAGAACCGATAAACTCATCTTT. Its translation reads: CALGNRTDKLIF.